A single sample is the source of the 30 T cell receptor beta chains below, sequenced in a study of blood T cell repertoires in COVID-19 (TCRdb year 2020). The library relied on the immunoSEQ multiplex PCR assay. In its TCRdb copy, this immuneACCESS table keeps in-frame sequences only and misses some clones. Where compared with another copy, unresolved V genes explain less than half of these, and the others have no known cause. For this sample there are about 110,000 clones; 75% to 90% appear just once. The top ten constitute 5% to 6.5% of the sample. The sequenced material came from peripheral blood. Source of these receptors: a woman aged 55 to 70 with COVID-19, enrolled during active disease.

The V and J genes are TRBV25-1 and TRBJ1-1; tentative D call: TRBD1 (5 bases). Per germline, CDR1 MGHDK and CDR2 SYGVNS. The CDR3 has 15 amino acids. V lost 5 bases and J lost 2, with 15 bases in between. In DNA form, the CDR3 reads TGTGCCAGCAGTCGGCAGGGTAAGAGTAACACTGAAGCTTTCTTT. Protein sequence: CASSRQGKSNTEAFF.

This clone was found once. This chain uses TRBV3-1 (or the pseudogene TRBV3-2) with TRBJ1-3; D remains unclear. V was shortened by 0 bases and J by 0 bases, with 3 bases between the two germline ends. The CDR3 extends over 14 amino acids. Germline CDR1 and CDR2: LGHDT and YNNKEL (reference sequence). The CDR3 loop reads CASSQDSSGNTIYF. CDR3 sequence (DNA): TGTGCCAGCAGCCAAGACAGCTCTGGAAACACCATATATTTT.

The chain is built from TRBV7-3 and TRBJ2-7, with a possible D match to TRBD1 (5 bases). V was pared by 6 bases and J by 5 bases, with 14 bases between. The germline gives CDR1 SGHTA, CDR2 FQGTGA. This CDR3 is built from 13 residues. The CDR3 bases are TGTGCCAGCAGTACCATTCAGGGCCACGAGCAGTACTTC. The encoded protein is CASSTIQGHEQYF. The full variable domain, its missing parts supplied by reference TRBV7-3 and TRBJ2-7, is GAGVSQTPSNKVTEKGKYVELRCDPISGHTALYWYRQSLGQGPEFLIYFQGTGAADDSGLPNDRFFAVRPEGSVSTLKIQRTERGDSAVYLCASSTIQGHEQYFGPGTRLTVT.

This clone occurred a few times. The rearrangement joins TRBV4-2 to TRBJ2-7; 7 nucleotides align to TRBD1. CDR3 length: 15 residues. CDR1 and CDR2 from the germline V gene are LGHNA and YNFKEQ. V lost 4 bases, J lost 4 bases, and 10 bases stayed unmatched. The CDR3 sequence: CASSRSGTARYEQYF. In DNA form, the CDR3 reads TGTGCCAGCAGCCGGTCCGGGACAGCTCGGTACGAGCAGTACTTC.

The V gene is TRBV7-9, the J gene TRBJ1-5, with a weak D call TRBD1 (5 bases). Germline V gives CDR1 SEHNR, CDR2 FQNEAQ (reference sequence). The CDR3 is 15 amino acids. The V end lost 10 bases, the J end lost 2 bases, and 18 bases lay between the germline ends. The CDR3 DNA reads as TGTGCCACCTCCAACAGTTGGGGGGGCAATCAGCCCCAGCATTTT. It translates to CATSNSWGGNQPQHF. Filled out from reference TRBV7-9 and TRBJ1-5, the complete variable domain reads DTGVSQNPRHKITKRGQNVTFRCDPISEHNRLYWYRQTLGQGPEFLTYFQNEAQLEKSRLLSDRFSAERPKGSFSTLEIQRTEQGDSAMYLCATSNSWGGNQPQHFGDGTRLSIL.

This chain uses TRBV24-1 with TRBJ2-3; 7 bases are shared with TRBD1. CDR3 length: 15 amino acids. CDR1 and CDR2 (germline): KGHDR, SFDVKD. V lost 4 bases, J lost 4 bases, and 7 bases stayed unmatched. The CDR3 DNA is TGTGCCACCAGTGACCGAACAGGGGATGCAGATACGCAGTATTTT. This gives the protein CATSDRTGDADTQYF.

The CDR3 region is CASSFAANTEAFF. The CDR3 DNA sequence: TGTGCCAGCAGCTTCGCGGCGAACACTGAAGCTTTCTTT. This chain joins TRBV7-9 and TRBJ1-1; D is undetermined. Trimming took off 3 bases at V and 1 base at J, with 6 bases between the two ends. In germline, CDR1 is SEHNR, CDR2 FQNEAQ (reference sequence). The CDR3 is 13 residues long.

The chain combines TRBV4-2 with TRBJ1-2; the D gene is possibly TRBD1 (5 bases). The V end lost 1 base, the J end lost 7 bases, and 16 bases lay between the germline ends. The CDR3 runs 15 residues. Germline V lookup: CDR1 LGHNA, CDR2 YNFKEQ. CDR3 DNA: TGTGCCAGCAGCCAAGGTGTAGGGGAGGTTTTTGGCTACACCTTC. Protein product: CASSQGVGEVFGYTF.

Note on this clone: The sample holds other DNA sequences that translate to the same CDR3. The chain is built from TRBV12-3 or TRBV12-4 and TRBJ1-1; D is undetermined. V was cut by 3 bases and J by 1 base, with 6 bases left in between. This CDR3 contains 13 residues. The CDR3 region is CASSLRQNTEAFF. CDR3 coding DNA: TGTGCCAGCAGTTTGCGACAGAACACTGAAGCTTTCTTT.

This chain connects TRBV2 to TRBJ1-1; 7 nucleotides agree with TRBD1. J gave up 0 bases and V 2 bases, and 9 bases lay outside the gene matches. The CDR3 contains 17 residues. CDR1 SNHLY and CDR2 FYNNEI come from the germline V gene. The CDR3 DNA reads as TGTGCCAGCAGTGAAAGGTCCGGACAGGCCCTGAACACTGAAGCTTTCTTT. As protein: CASSERSGQALNTEAFF. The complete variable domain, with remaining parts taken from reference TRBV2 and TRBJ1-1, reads EPEVTQTPSHQVTQMGQEVILRCVPISNHLYFYWYRQILGQKVEFLVSFYNNEISEKSEIFDDQFSVERPDGSNFTLKIRSTKLEDSAMYFCASSERSGQALNTEAFFGQGTRLTVV.

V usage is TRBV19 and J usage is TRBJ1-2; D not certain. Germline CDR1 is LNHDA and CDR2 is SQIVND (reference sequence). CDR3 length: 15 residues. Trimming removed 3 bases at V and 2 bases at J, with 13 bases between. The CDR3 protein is CASSIHQAPNYGYTF. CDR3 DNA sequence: TGTGCCAGTAGTATCCACCAAGCTCCAAACTATGGCTACACCTTC. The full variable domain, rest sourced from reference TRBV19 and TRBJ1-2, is DGGITQSPKYLFRKEGQNVTLSCEQNLNHDAMYWYRQDPGQGLRLIYYSQIVNDFQKGDIAEGYSVSREKKESFPLTVTSAQKNPTAFYLCASSIHQAPNYGYTFGSGTRLTVV.

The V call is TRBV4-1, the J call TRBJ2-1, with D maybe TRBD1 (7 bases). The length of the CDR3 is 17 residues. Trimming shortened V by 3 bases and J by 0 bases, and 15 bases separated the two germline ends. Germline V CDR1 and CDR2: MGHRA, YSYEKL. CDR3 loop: CASSHRGDLNSYNEQFF. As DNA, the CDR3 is TGCGCCAGCAGCCACAGGGGGGACTTAAACTCCTACAATGAGCAGTTCTTC.

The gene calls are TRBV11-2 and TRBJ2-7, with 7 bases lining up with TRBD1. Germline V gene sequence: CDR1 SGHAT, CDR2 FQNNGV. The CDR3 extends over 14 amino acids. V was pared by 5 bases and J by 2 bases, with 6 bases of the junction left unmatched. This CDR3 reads CASSPGTDTYEQYF. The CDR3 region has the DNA TGTGCCAGCAGCCCCGGGACAGACACCTACGAGCAGTACTTC.

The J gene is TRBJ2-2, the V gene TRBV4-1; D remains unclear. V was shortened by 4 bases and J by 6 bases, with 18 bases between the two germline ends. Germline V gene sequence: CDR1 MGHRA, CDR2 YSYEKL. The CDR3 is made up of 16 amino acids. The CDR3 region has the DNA TGCGCCAGCAGCCCCAACGCGGCGCTCGAAGCCGGGGAGCTGTTTTTT. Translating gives CASSPNAALEAGELFF.

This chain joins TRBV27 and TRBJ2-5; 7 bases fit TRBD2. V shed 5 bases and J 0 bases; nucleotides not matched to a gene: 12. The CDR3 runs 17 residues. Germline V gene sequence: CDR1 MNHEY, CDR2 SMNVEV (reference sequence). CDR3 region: CASSPLGLAAYQETQYF. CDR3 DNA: TGTGCCAGCAGTCCCCTCGGGCTAGCGGCGTACCAAGAGACCCAGTACTTC.

The CDR3 DNA reads as TGTGCCAGTAGTATGAGACAGGGGGTACCTAATGAAAAACTGTTTTTT. It yields the protein CASSMRQGVPNEKLFF. The rearrangement joins TRBV19 to TRBJ1-4; 9 positions match TRBD1. CDR3 size: 16 residues. CDR1 is LNHDA and CDR2 is SQIVND in the germline V gene (reference sequence). V gave up 3 bases and J gave up 3 bases; unmatched junction bases: 5.

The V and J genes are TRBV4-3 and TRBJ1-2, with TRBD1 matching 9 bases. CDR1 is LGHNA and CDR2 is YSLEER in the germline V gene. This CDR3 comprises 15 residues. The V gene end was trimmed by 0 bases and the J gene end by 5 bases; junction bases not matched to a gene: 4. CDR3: CASSQERGQGYGYTF. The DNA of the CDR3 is TGCGCCAGCAGCCAAGAGAGAGGACAGGGGTATGGCTACACCTTC.

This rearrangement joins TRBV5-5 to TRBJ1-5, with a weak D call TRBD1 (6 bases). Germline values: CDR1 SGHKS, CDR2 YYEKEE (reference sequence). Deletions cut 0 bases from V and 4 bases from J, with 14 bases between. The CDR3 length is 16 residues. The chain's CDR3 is CASSLAATGLNQPQHF. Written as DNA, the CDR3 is TGTGCCAGCAGCTTGGCCGCGACAGGCCTAAATCAGCCCCAGCATTTT.

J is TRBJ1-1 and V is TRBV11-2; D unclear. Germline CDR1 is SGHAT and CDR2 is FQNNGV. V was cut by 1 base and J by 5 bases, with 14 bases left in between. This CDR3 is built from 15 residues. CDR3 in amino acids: CASSLVGLPGTEAFF. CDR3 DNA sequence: TGTGCCAGCAGCTTAGTCGGGTTACCGGGGACTGAAGCTTTCTTT.

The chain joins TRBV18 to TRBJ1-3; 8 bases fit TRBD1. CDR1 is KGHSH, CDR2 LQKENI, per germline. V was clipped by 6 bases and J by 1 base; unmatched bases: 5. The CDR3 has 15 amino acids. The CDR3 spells CASSQGQGSGNTIYF. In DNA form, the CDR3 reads TGTGCCAGCTCCCAAGGACAGGGTTCTGGAAACACCATATATTTT.

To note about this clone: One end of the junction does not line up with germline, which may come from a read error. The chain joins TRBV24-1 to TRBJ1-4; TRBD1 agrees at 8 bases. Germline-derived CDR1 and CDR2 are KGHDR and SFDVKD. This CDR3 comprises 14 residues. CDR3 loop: CATSETGANEKLFF. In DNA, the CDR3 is TGTGCCACGAGTGAGACAGGGGCTAATGAAAAACTGTTTTTT.

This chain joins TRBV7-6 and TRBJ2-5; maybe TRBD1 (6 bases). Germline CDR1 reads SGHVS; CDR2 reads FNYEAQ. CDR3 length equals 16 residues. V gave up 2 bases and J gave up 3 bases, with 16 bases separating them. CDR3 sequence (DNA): TGTGCCAGCAGCTTACTCGACCGCAGGGGTGAAGAGACCCAGTACTTC. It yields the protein CASSLLDRRGEETQYF.

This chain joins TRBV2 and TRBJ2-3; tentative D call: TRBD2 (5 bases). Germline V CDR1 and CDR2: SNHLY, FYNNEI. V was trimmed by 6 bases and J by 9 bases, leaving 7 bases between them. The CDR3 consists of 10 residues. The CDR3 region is CASSGMTQYF. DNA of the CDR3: TGTGCCAGCAGCGGGATGACGCAGTATTTT.

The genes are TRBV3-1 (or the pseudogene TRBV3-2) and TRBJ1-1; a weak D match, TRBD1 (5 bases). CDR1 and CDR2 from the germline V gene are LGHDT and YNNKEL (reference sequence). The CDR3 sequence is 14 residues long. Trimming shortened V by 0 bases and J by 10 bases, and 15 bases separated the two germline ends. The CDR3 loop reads CASSQESRVSVAFF. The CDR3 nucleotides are TGTGCCAGCAGCCAAGAATCCAGGGTAAGTGTAGCTTTCTTT.

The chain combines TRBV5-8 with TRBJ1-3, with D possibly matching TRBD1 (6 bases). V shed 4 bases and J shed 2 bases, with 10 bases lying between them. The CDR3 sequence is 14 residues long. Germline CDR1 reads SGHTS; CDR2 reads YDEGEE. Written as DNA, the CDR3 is TGTGCCAGCAGCGACAGGACTCCTGGAAACACCATATATTTT. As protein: CASSDRTPGNTIYF.

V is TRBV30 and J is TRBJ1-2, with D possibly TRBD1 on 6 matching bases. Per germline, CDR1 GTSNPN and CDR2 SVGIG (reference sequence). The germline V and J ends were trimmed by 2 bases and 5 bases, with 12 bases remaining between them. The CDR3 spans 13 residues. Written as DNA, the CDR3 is TGTGCCTGGAGTCCCGGACAGATGTATGGCTACACCTTC. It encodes CAWSPGQMYGYTF.

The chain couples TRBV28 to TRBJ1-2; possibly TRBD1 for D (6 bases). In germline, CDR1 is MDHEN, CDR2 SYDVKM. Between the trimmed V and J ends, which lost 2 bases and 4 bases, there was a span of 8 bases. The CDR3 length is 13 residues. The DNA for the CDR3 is TGTGCCAGCAGTTTAGGACAGAGCTATGGCTACACCTTC. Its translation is CASSLGQSYGYTF.

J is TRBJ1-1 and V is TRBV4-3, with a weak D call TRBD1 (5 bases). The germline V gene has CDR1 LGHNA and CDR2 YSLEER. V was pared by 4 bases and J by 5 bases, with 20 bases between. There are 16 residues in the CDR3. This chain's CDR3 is CASSPQIGLGGTEAFF. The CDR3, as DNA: TGCGCCAGCAGCCCCCAAATCGGGCTGGGGGGGACTGAAGCTTTCTTT.

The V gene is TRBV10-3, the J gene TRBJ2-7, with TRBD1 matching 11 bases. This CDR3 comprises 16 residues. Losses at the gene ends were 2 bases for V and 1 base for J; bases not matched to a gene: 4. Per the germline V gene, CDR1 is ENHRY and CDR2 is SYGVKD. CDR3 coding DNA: TGTGCCATCAGTGAGGCCAGGGACAGGGGGTCCTACGAGCAGTACTTC. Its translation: CAISEARDRGSYEQYF.

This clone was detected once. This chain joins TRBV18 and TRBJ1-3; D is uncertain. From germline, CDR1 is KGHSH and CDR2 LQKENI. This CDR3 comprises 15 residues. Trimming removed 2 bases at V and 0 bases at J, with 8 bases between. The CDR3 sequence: CASSPGLNSGNTIYF. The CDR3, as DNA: TGTGCCAGCTCACCAGGGCTCAACTCTGGAAACACCATATATTTT.